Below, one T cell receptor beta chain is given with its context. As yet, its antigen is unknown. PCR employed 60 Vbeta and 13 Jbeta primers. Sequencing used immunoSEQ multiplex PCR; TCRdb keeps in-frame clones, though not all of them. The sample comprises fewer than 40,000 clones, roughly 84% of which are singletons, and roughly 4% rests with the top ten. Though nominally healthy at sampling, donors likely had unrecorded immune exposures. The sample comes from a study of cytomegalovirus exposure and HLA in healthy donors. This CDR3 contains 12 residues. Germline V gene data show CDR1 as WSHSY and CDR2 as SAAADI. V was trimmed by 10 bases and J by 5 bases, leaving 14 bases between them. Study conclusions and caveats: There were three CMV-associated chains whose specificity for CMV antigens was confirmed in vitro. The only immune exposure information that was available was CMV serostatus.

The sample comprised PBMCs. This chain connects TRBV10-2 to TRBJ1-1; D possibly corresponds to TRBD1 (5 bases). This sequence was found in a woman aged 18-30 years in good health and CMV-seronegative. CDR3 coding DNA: TGCGCCACAGGGATGGGGTATACTGAAGCTTTCTTT. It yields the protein CATGMGYTEAFF.